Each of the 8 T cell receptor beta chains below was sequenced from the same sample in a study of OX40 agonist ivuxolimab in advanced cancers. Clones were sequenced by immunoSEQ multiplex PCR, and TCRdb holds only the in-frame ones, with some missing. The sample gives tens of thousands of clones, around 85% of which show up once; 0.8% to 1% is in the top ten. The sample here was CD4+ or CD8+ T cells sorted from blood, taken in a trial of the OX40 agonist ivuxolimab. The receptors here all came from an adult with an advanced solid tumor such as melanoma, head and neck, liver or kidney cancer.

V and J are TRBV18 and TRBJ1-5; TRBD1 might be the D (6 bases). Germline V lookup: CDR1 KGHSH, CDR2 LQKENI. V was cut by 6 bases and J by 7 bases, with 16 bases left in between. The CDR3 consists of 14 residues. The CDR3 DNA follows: TGTGCCAGCTCGGAAACAGGGACGGAGCAGCCCCAGCATTTT. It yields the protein CASSETGTEQPQHF.

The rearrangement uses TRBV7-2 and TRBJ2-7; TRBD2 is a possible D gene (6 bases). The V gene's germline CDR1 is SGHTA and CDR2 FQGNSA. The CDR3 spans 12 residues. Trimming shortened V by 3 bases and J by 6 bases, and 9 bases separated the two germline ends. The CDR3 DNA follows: TGTGCCAGCAGCTTCCGGGAGCGCGAGCAGTACTTC. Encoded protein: CASSFREREQYF.

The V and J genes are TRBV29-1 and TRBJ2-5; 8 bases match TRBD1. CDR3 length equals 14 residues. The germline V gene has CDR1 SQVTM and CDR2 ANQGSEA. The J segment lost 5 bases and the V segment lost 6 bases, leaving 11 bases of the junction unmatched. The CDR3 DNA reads TGCAGCGTAGAGCCAAGCAGGGGGCGGGAGACCCAGTACTTC. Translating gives CSVEPSRGRETQYF.

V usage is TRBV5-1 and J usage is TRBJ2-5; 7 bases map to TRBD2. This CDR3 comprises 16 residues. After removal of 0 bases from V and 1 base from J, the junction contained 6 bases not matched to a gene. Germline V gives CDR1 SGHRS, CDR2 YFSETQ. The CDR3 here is CASSLAGASGQETQYF. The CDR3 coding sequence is TGCGCCAGCAGCTTGGCCGGGGCTAGCGGCCAAGAGACCCAGTACTTC.

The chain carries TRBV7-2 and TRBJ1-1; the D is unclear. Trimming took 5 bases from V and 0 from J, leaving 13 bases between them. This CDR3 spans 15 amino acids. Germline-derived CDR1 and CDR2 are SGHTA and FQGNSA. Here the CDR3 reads CASSPQVGMNTEAFF. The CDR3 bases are TGTGCCAGCAGCCCTCAGGTGGGTATGAACACTGAAGCTTTCTTT.

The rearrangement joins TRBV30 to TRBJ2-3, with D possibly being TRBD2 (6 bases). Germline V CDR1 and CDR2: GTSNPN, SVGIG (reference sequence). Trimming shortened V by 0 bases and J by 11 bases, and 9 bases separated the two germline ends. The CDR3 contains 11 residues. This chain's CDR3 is CAWSVEAGQYF. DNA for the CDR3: TGTGCCTGGAGTGTAGAAGCGGGGCAGTATTTT.

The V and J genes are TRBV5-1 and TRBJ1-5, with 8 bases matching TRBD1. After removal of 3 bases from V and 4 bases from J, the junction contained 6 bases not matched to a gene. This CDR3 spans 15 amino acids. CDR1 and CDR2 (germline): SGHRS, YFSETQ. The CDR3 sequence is CASSSTGAVNQPQHF. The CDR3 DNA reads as TGCGCCAGCAGCTCGACAGGGGCGGTAAATCAGCCCCAGCATTTT.

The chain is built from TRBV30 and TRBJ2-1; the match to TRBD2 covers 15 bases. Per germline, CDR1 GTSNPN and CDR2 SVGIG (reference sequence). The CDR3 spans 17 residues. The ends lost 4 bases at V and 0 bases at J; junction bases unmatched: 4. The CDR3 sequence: CAWTGTSGGNSYNEQFF. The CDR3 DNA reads TGTGCCTGGACCGGGACTAGCGGGGGGAACTCCTACAATGAGCAGTTCTTC.